These T cell receptor beta chains were read from a single sample in a study of T-cell memory formation after mild COVID-19. TCRdb called the 5' RACE reads again in MiXCR, with one record for every CDR3 protein. The top ten clones hold around 2.5% of a sample with about 150,000 distinct CDR3 sequences, 15% to 20% of them seen once. Sequenced: PBMCs or a T cell subset sorted from them (not recorded which). The receptor set was obtained from an adult woman who had mild COVID-19 (a few samples of this study predate the infection). Cell type and time point are not known. CDR3s include the opening cysteine and the closing phenylalanine or tryptophan. The D gene is left open where the match is weak. A clone size is listed for some rows: how often the clone was seen (once, few, many), or a class if it is expanded.

clone_size: NA
v_call: TRBV7-9
j_call: TRBJ2-7
d_call: NA
cdr3_aa: CASSLDEPGEQYF
cdr3_nt: TGTGCCAGCAGCTTAGACGAACCCGGCGAGCAGTACTTC

clone_size: once
v_call: TRBV7-8
j_call: TRBJ2-2
d_call: TRBD2
cdr3_aa: CASSPRRLSSGANTGELFF
cdr3_nt: TGTGCCAGCAGCCCCCGACGACTAAGTAGCGGGGCCAACACCGGGGAGCTGTTTTTT

clone_size: NA
v_call: TRBV3-1
j_call: TRBJ2-4
d_call: NA
cdr3_aa: CASSQVSGGRTKNIQYF
cdr3_nt: TGTGCCAGCAGCCAAGTCTCCGGGGGGCGGACCAAAAACATTCAGTACTTC

clone_size: many
v_call: TRBV6-2/TRBV6-3
j_call: TRBJ1-4
d_call: NA
cdr3_aa: CASSYAFGGPAGEKLFF
cdr3_nt: TGTGCCAGCAGTTACGCGTTCGGAGGCCCCGCGGGTGAAAAACTGTTTTTT

clone_size: NA
v_call: TRBV6-5
j_call: TRBJ1-2
d_call: TRBD1
cdr3_aa: CASSDRGLNYGYTF
cdr3_nt: TGTGCCAGCAGCGACAGGGGGCTTAACTATGGCTACACCTTC

clone_size: few
v_call: TRBV11-3
j_call: TRBJ1-3
d_call: NA
cdr3_aa: CASSGNSGNTIYF
cdr3_nt: TGTGCCAGCAGCGGCAACTCTGGAAACACCATATATTTT

clone_size: NA
v_call: TRBV5-1
j_call: TRBJ1-2
d_call: NA
cdr3_aa: CASSPGSVYYGYTF
cdr3_nt: TGCGCCAGCAGCCCCGGTAGCGTTTACTATGGCTACACCTTC

clone_size: few
v_call: TRBV5-8
j_call: TRBJ2-2
d_call: TRBD2
cdr3_aa: CASSPRLAVTGELFF
cdr3_nt: TGTGCCAGCAGCCCAAGACTAGCGGTCACCGGGGAGCTGTTTTTT

clone_size: few
v_call: TRBV20-1
j_call: TRBJ1-6
d_call: NA
cdr3_aa: CSARDPGQGRHSPLHF
cdr3_nt: TGCAGTGCTAGAGATCCGGGGCAGGGAAGGCATTCACCCCTCCACTTT

clone_size: many
v_call: TRBV4-2
j_call: TRBJ2-3
d_call: NA
cdr3_aa: CASSPQGADTQYF
cdr3_nt: TGTGCCAGCAGCCCGCAGGGAGCAGATACGCAGTATTTT

clone_size: NA
v_call: TRBV5-1
j_call: TRBJ2-7
d_call: NA
cdr3_aa: CASSPSGENYEQYF
cdr3_nt: TGCGCCAGCAGCCCCTCGGGGGAGAACTACGAGCAGTACTTC

clone_size: NA
v_call: TRBV25-1
j_call: TRBJ2-2
d_call: TRBD2
cdr3_aa: CASSERRAGHVGTGELFF
cdr3_nt: TGTGCCAGCAGTGAAAGGAGAGCGGGGCATGTCGGCACCGGGGAGCTGTTTTTT

clone_size: few
v_call: TRBV25-1
j_call: TRBJ1-6
d_call: TRBD1
cdr3_aa: CASSQRTGYNSPLHF
cdr3_nt: TGTGCCAGCAGCCAAAGGACAGGGTATAATTCACCCCTCCACTTT

clone_size: NA
v_call: TRBV6-5
j_call: TRBJ1-1
d_call: NA
cdr3_aa: CASSYQELNTEAFF
cdr3_nt: TGTGCCAGCAGTTACCAGGAGCTAAACACTGAAGCTTTCTTT

clone_size: NA
v_call: TRBV7-2
j_call: TRBJ2-5
d_call: TRBD2
cdr3_aa: CASSLSGGATQETQYF
cdr3_nt: TGTGCCAGCAGCTTAAGCGGGGGGGCCACCCAAGAGACCCAGTACTTC

clone_size: few
v_call: TRBV27
j_call: TRBJ2-2
d_call: TRBD1
cdr3_aa: CASSLLDRVGGELFF
cdr3_nt: TGTGCCAGCAGTTTACTGGACAGGGTGGGCGGGGAGCTGTTTTTT

clone_size: few
v_call: TRBV7-3
j_call: TRBJ2-3
d_call: NA
cdr3_aa: CASSPLGQNTQYF
cdr3_nt: TGTGCCAGCAGCCCCCTTGGGCAGAATACGCAGTATTTT

clone_size: NA
v_call: TRBV9
j_call: TRBJ2-3
d_call: TRBD2
cdr3_aa: CASSVAGGPTDTQYF
cdr3_nt: TGTGCCAGCAGCGTAGCGGGAGGGCCAACAGATACGCAGTATTTT

clone_size: few
v_call: TRBV5-5
j_call: TRBJ2-7
d_call: NA
cdr3_aa: CASSRQLPGSYEQYF
cdr3_nt: TGTGCCAGCAGTAGGCAACTCCCAGGGTCCTACGAGCAGTACTTC

clone_size: once
v_call: TRBV29-1
j_call: TRBJ2-3
d_call: NA
cdr3_aa: CSVERVETDTQYF
cdr3_nt: TGCAGCGTTGAGCGGGTTGAGACAGATACGCAGTATTTT

clone_size: NA
v_call: TRBV12-3/TRBV12-4
j_call: TRBJ2-2
d_call: TRBD2
cdr3_aa: CASSSPGLAGGYGELFF
cdr3_nt: TGTGCCAGCAGTTCCCCGGGACTAGCGGGAGGTTACGGGGAGCTGTTTTTT

clone_size: few
v_call: TRBV6-5
j_call: TRBJ2-7
d_call: TRBD1
cdr3_aa: CASSRWDRAYEQYF
cdr3_nt: TGTGCCAGCAGTCGTTGGGACAGGGCCTACGAGCAGTACTTC

clone_size: NA
v_call: TRBV20-1
j_call: TRBJ2-6
d_call: NA
cdr3_aa: CSAKGGTGANVLTF
cdr3_nt: TGCAGCGCGAAGGGGGGGACTGGGGCCAACGTCCTGACTTTC

clone_size: NA
v_call: TRBV29-1
j_call: TRBJ2-6
d_call: NA
cdr3_aa: CSVGEGSTLRGLSSGANVLTF
cdr3_nt: TGCAGCGTTGGTGAAGGGAGCACGCTTCGGGGGCTTAGCTCTGGGGCCAACGTCCTGACTTTC